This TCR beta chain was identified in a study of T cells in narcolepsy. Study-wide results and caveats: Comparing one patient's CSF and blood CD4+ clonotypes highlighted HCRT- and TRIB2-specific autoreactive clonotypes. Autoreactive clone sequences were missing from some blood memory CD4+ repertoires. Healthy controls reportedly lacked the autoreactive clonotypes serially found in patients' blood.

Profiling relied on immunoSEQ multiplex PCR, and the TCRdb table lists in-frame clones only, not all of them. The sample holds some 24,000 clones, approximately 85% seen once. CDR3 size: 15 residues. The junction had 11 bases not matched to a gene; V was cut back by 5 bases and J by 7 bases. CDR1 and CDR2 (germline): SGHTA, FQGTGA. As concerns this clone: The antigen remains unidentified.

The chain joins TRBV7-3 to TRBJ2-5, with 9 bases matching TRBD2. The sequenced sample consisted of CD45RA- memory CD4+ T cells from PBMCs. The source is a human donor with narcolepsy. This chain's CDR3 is CASSPSSGMGGTQYF. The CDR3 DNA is TGTGCCAGCAGCCCCTCTAGCGGGATGGGAGGGACCCAGTACTTC.